The present T cell receptor (beta chain) was sequenced within a study of blood T cell repertoires in COVID-19. Whole-study context: Collection of acute and convalescent COVID-19 samples took place in the United States, Italy and Spain. From T cells, B-cell-depleted T cells, or PBMCs came the material, which was cDNA or gDNA.

V gave up 0 bases and J gave up 7 bases, with 12 bases separating them. CDR3 length equals 15 residues. CDR1 and CDR2 from the germline V gene are MNHEY and SVGEGT. Source study methods: Reference gene primers were amplified, and this amplification served to estimate nucleated cell counts. The repertoire was sequenced with immunoSEQ multiplex PCR; TCRdb's copy has only in-frame clones and lacks some. V and J calls and clone size come straight from that table; D and trimming were deduced from the DNA. This sample has 95,000 or so clones, with about 84% found just once. The sample taken for sequencing was peripheral blood. The TCR comes from a man of 80 years or more with active or convalescent COVID-19. The rearrangement joins TRBV6-2 or TRBV6-3 to TRBJ1-4; D is unclear. CDR3 DNA sequence: TGTGCCAGCAGTTACTCGCCGAGGCCTGGTGAAAAACTGTTTTTT. As protein: CASSYSPRPGEKLFF.